The rows below give T cell receptor beta chains drawn from one sample of a study of cytomegalovirus exposure and HLA in healthy donors. Some clones are missing from TCRdb's copy, which holds only in-frame ones; the method was immunoSEQ multiplex PCR. Here the sample spans under 150,000 clones, 82% being singletons. The sample comprised PBMCs. These receptors all stem from a male donor in good health and CMV-seronegative. Both conserved end residues are part of each CDR3. D genes are given only for firm matches. Only part of the rows carry a size: once, few, many, or a class if the clone is expanded.

size	V	D	J	DNA	CDR3
few	TRBV27	TRBD2	TRBJ2-1	TGTGCCAGCAGTAGGACTAGCGGGAGCCTGACTCTGTTCTTC	CASSRTSGSLTLFF
once	TRBV7-9	-	TRBJ2-7	TGTGCCAGCAGCTTACCGGGTGCCTACGAGCAGTACTTC	CASSLPGAYEQYF
few	TRBV5-6	-	TRBJ1-1	TGTGCCAGCAGCTCAGATGGAGAGACTGAAGCTTTCTTT	CASSSDGETEAFF
once	TRBV7-7	-	TRBJ2-7	TGTGCCAGCAGCTTAGGGACGGGAAGCTCCTACGAGCAGTACTTC	CASSLGTGSSYEQYF
-	TRBV7-3	TRBD2	TRBJ2-7	TGTGCCAGCAGCTTGGGGGCGGGAGGAGCCTACGAGCAGTACTTC	CASSLGAGGAYEQYF
-	TRBV27	TRBD1	TRBJ1-2	TGTGCCAGCACCAAGGGTACAGGGGGGGATATCTATGGCTACACCTTC	CASTKGTGGDIYGYTF
-	TRBV7-8	TRBD1	TRBJ2-7	TGTGCCAGCAGTCGAAGCCGGGACAGGGGGCTCGAGCAGTACTTC	CASSRSRDRGLEQYF
once	TRBV9	-	TRBJ2-7	TGTGCCAGCAGCGTAGATCCTAGCAGCTACGAGCAGTACTTC	CASSVDPSSYEQYF
-	TRBV6-5	TRBD2	TRBJ2-1	TGTGCCAGCAGGCCCGGGACTAGCGGGTTGCGTGAGCAGTTCTTC	CASRPGTSGLREQFF
-	TRBV14	-	TRBJ2-3	TGTGCCAGCAGCCAGGGAGCCAGCACAGATACGCAGTATTTT	CASSQGASTDTQYF
once	TRBV6-6	-	TRBJ2-5	TGTGCCAGCAGTCTCACGGATGGGAGCACACAAGAGACCCAGTACTTC	CASSLTDGSTQETQYF
-	TRBV30	-	TRBJ2-5	TGTGCCTGGAGCGTCGGGACCCAGTACTTC	CAWSVGTQYF
-	TRBV19	-	TRBJ1-1	TGTGCCAGTAGTATAGTTGGCAGGGGACCTGAAGCTTTCTTT	CASSIVGRGPEAFF
-	TRBV28	-	TRBJ2-7	TGTGCCAGCAGTGCCCCGTCTGCGATATCATCCTACGAGCAGTACTTC	CASSAPSAISSYEQYF
-	TRBV18	-	TRBJ2-1	TGTGCCAGCTCACCAGCGGCTAGTAATGCTCGGGACAATGAGCAGTTCTTC	CASSPAASNARDNEQFF
-	TRBV2	-	TRBJ2-5	TGTGCCAGCACTCAAGACGGGGGACTCCAAGAGACCCAGTACTTC	CASTQDGGLQETQYF
-	TRBV29-1	-	TRBJ2-1	TGCAGCGTTTGGGACTGGACGTCCAATGAGCAGTTCTTC	CSVWDWTSNEQFF
-	TRBV5-6	-	TRBJ1-2	TGTGCCAGCAGCTGGGGGGGCGGCTACACCTTC	CASSWGGGYTF
few	TRBV27	-	TRBJ2-7	TGTGCCAGCAGTTTAACGGCTAGCGTGAACTACGAGCAGTACTTC	CASSLTASVNYEQYF
few	TRBV10-3	TRBD2	TRBJ2-1	TGTGCCATCAGTGAGTCGCGGGGGACGTCATCCTACAATGAGCAGTTCTTC	CAISESRGTSSYNEQFF
-	TRBV5-5	-	TRBJ2-7	TGTGCCAGCAGCTTGGGGCAGATATCCTACGAGCAGTACTTC	CASSLGQISYEQYF
-	TRBV5-4	TRBD2	TRBJ2-7	TGTGCCAGCAGCTTGGGACTAGCGGAATTCTCCTACGAGCAGTACTTC	CASSLGLAEFSYEQYF
-	TRBV13	-	TRBJ2-2	TGTGCCAGCAGGCGCACCGGGGAGCTGTTTTTT	CASRRTGELFF
-	TRBV14	TRBD2	TRBJ2-1	TGTGCCAGCAGTCTAGCGGGAGGGCCAGGCAATGAGCAGTTCTTC	CASSLAGGPGNEQFF
-	TRBV7-9	TRBD2	TRBJ2-1	TGTGCCAGCAGCAAACGGGGACTAGCGCTTACCTACAATGAGCAGTTCTTC	CASSKRGLALTYNEQFF
few	TRBV14	-	TRBJ2-1	TGTGCCAGCAGCCCGAGACTAGGAATAAATGAGCAGTTCTTC	CASSPRLGINEQFF
-	TRBV29-1	TRBD2	TRBJ2-5	TGCAGCGTTGAAGGGTTAGGACTAGATGAGACCCAGTACTTC	CSVEGLGLDETQYF
few	TRBV4-3	-	TRBJ2-1	TGCGCCAGCAGCCAAGAGTACGGGCTAGCCGCAAGTGAGCAGTTCTTC	CASSQEYGLAASEQFF
-	TRBV11-1	TRBD1	TRBJ2-5	TGTGCCAGCAGCTTAGCTGGACAGGGGTTCCAAGAGACCCAGTACTTC	CASSLAGQGFQETQYF
few	TRBV6-6	-	TRBJ1-1	TGTGCCAGCGGTCCTACCCTGAACACTGAAGCTTTCTTT	CASGPTLNTEAFF
-	TRBV7-3	TRBD2	TRBJ2-7	TGTGCCAGCAGCCCTGGACTAGCGGGAGCATACGAGCAGTACTTC	CASSPGLAGAYEQYF
-	TRBV19	-	TRBJ1-3	TGTGCCAGTATCGACAGGTACTCTGGAAACACCATATATTTT	CASIDRYSGNTIYF
-	TRBV28	-	TRBJ2-1	TGTGCCAGCAGTCCCCCAACCTACAATGAGCAGTTCTTC	CASSPPTYNEQFF
-	TRBV4-2	-	TRBJ2-1	TGTGCCAGCAGCTTATCGGGAGATGAGCAGTTCTTC	CASSLSGDEQFF
-	TRBV28	TRBD1	TRBJ1-2	TGTGCCAGCAGCCCAGTTTACGGGACAGGGATCGTTCATGGCTACACCTTC	CASSPVYGTGIVHGYTF
-	TRBV7-9	TRBD2	TRBJ2-5	TGTGCCAGCAGCCCCGTGCCCGGGGGGCAAGAGACCCAGTACTTC	CASSPVPGGQETQYF
-	TRBV28	-	TRBJ2-5	TGTGCCAGCAGTTTATCAGGGGTCGTAGAGACCCAGTACTTC	CASSLSGVVETQYF
-	TRBV19	TRBD1	TRBJ1-1	TGTGCCAGTAGTGGGACAGGGGTTATCGTCGACACTGAAGCTTTCTTT	CASSGTGVIVDTEAFF
few	TRBV5-6	-	TRBJ2-7	TGTGCCAGCAGCCCTCTTACATTCTACGAGCAGTACTTC	CASSPLTFYEQYF
-	TRBV5-1	TRBD2	TRBJ2-1	TGCGCCAGCAGCAGCTCCGGGACTAGCGGCAATGAGCAGTTCTTC	CASSSSGTSGNEQFF
-	TRBV7-3	TRBD2	TRBJ2-1	TGTGCCAGCAGCATTACTAGCGGGAGGTTGAATGAGCAGTTCTTC	CASSITSGRLNEQFF
-	TRBV7-9	-	TRBJ2-5	TGTGCCAGCACCCCCTCAGGACTAAGGTTTCGAGAGACCCAGTACTTC	CASTPSGLRFRETQYF
-	TRBV7-6	-	TRBJ2-7	TGTGCCAGCAGCTTATTACAGAGCTCCTACGAGCAGTACTTC	CASSLLQSSYEQYF
-	TRBV9	TRBD2	TRBJ2-5	TGTGCCAGCAGCGCCCCTGGGGGGGAAACCTTCGAAGAGACCCAGTACTTC	CASSAPGGETFEETQYF
-	TRBV15	TRBD2	TRBJ2-7	TGTGCCACCAGCGGGCTAGCGGGAGGTCCCGAGCAGTACTTC	CATSGLAGGPEQYF
-	TRBV7-6	-	TRBJ2-7	TGTGCCAGCAGCCCCGGGAGCGGAGCCCTTCTCGAGCAGTACTTC	CASSPGSGALLEQYF
-	TRBV18	-	TRBJ2-3	TGTGCCAGCTCACCAGTCGGCACAGATACGCAGTATTTT	CASSPVGTDTQYF
few	TRBV10-3	TRBD2	TRBJ2-3	TGTGCCATCAGTCCCAGCGGGAGCTCAGATACGCAGTATTTT	CAISPSGSSDTQYF
-	TRBV5-5	TRBD2	TRBJ2-1	TGTGCCAGCAGCCATCCTACTGGGGGCGGGAGGGACAATGAGCAGTTCTTC	CASSHPTGGGRDNEQFF
-	TRBV5-4	-	TRBJ2-1	TGTGCCAGCCTAGAAAAGTCTAACAATGAGCAGTTCTTC	CASLEKSNNEQFF
-	TRBV30	TRBD2	TRBJ2-5	TGTGCCTTTAGCGGGAGTGAGACCCAGTACTTC	CAFSGSETQYF
few	TRBV7-8	TRBD2	TRBJ2-7	TGTGCCAGCAGCTTAGAGCGGGGTCCGGGGTCCGAGCAGTACTTC	CASSLERGPGSEQYF
-	TRBV6-5	-	TRBJ2-1	TGCGCCACCTCGGGAGAGGACTACAATGAGCAGTTCTTC	CATSGEDYNEQFF
-	TRBV7-9	TRBD2	TRBJ2-7	TGTGCCAGCAGCTATCTAGCGGGAGGAGGGGATGAGCAGTACTTC	CASSYLAGGGDEQYF
few	TRBV7-2	TRBD1	TRBJ1-3	TGTGCCAGCAGCTTTGGGACAGGGAAAGGAAACACCATATATTTT	CASSFGTGKGNTIYF
once	TRBV11-2	TRBD1	TRBJ2-7	TGTGCCAGCAGCTCCATTTGGGGGACACGGACAGGGCAGGCCTACGAGCAGTACTTC	CASSSIWGTRTGQAYEQYF